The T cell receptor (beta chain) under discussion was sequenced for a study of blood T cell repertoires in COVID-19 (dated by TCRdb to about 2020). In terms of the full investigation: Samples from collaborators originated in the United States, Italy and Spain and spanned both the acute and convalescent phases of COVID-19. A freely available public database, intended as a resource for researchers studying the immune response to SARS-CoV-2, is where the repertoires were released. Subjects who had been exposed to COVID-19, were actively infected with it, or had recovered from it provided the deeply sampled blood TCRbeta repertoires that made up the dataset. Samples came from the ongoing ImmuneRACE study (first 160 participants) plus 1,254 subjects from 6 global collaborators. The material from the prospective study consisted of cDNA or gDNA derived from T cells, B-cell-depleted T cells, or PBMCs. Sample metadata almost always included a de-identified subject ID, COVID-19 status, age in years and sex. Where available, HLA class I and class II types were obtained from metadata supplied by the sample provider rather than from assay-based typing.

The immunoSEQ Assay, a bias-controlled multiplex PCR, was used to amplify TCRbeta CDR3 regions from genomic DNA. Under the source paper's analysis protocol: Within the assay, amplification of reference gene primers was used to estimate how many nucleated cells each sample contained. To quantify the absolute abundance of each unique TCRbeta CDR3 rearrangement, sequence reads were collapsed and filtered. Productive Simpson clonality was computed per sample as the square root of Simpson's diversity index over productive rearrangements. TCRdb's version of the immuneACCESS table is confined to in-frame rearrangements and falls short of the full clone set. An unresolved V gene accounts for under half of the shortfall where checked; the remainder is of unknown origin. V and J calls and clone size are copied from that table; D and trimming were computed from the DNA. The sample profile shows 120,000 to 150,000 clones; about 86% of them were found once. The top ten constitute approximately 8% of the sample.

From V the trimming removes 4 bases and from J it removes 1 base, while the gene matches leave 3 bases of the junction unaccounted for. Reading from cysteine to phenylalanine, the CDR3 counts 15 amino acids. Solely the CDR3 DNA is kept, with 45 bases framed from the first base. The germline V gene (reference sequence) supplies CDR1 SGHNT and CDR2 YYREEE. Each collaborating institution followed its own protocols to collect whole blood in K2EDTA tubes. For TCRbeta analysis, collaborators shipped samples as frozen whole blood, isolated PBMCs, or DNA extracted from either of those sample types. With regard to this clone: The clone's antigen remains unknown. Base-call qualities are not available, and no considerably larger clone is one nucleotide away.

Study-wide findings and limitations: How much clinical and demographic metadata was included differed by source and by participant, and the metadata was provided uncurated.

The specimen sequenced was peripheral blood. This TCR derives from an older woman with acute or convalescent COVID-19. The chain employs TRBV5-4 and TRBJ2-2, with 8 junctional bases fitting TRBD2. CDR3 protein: CASSLSGVNTGELFF. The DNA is TGTGCCAGCAGCCTTAGCGGGGTGAACACCGGGGAGCTGTTTTTT.